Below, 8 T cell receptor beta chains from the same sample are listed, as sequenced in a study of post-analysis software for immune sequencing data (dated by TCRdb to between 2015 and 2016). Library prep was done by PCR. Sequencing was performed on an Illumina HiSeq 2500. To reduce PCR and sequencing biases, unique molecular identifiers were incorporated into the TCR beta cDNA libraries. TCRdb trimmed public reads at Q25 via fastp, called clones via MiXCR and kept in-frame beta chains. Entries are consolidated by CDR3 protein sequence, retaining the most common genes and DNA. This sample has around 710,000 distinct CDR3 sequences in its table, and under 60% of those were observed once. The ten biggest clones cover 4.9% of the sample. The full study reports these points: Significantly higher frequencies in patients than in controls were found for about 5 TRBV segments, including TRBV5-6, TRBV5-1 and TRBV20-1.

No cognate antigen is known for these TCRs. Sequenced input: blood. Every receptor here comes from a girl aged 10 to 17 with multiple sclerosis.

CDR3 residues: CASGFSSGTYEQYF. The CDR3 DNA is TGTGCTAGTGGTTTTTCTAGCGGGACCTACGAGCAGTACTTC. The J gene is TRBJ2-7, the V gene TRBV12-5; 9 nucleotides line up with TRBD2. With V trimmed by 3 bases and J by 2 bases, 2 bases remained unmatched. The CDR3 totals 14 residues. CDR1 LGHNT and CDR2 FRNRAP come from the germline V gene.

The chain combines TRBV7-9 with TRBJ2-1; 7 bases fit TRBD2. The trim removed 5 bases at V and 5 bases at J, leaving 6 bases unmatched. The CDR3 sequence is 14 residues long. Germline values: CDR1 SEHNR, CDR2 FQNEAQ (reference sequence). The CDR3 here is CASSGLGGDNEQFF. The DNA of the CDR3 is TGTGCCAGCAGCGGCCTGGGGGGGGACAATGAGCAGTTCTTC.

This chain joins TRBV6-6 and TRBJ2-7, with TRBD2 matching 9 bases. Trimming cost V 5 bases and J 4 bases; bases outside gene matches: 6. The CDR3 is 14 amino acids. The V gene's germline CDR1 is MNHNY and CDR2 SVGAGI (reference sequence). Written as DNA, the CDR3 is TGTGCCAGCAGTACCGGGACTAGCTGGTACGAGCAGTACTTC. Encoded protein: CASSTGTSWYEQYF.

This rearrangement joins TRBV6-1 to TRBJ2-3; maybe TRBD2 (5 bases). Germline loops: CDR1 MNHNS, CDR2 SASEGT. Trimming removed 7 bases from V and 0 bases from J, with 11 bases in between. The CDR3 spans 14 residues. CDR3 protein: CASTMVASTDTQYF. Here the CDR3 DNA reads TGTGCCAGCACGATGGTAGCGAGCACAGATACGCAGTATTTT.

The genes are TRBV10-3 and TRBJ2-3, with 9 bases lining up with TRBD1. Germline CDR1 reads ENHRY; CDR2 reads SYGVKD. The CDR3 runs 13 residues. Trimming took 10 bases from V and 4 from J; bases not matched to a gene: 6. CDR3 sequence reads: CATGQGRADTQYF. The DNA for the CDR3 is TGTGCCACGGGACAGGGAAGGGCAGATACGCAGTATTTT.

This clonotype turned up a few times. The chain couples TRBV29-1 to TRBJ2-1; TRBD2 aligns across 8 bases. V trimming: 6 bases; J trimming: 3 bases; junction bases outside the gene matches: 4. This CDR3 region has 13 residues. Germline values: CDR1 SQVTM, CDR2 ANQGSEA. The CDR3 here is CSVERGYYNEQFF. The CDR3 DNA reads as TGCAGCGTAGAGCGGGGGTACTACAATGAGCAGTTCTTC.

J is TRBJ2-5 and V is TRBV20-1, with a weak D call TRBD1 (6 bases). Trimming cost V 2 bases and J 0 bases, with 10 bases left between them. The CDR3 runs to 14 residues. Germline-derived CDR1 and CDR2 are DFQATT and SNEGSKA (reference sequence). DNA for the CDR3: TGCAGTGCTAGATCAGGACAGCACCAAGAGACCCAGTACTTC. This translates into CSARSGQHQETQYF.

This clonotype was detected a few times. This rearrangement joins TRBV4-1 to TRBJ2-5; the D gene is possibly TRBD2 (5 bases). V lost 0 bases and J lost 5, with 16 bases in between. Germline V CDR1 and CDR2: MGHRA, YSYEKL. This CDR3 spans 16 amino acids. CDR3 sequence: CASSQDMGAARETQYF. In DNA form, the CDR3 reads TGCGCCAGCAGCCAAGATATGGGAGCAGCAAGGGAGACCCAGTACTTC.